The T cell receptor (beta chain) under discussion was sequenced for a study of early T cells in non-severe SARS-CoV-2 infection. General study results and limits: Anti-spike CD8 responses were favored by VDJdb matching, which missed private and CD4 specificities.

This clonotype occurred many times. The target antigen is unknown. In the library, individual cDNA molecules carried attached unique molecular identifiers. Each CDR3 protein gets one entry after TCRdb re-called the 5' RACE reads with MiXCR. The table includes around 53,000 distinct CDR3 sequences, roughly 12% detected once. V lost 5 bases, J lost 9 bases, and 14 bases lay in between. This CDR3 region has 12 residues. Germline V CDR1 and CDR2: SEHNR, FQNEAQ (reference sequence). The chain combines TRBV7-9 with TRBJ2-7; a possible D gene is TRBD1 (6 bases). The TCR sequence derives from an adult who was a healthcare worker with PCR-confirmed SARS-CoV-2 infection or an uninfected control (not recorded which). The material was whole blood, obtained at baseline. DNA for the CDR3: TGTGCCAGCAGCCATGTAACAGGGAGGCAGTACTTC. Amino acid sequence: CASSHVTGRQYF.